Here is one TCR beta chain with its context. Its antigen remains unidentified. This entry belongs to a study of metastatic and nonmetastatic thyroid tumors. Study information: The authors compared repertoires across blood and tumor or nodule tissue from malignant and benign thyroid patients. Study outcomes and limitations: Benign nodules were reported to have significantly lower TCR beta diversity than malignant thyroid tumors, in blood and tumor.

Study processing details: To classify distant metastasis in papillary thyroid cancer, a model was built from CDR3 differences across clinicopathological groups. TCRdb re-clonotyped the PCR reads through MiXCR. What appears here as the V and J calls and clone size reflects TCRdb's work, not the paper's. The data hold over 25,000 clones, with about 18% observed a single time. The CDR3 runs 16 residues. V dropped 3 bases and J dropped 7 bases, with 21 bases sitting between them. Germline assignment: CDR1 SGHTA and CDR2 FQGNSA. Treatment of any kind had been given to no patient before thyroid surgery. The chain employs TRBV7-2 and TRBJ2-5; unclear D gene. This clonotype was obtained from a female donor with papillary thyroid cancer or a benign thyroid nodule (not recorded which). Some clones in this sample may be carry-over from other donors' samples. The sample consisted of blood. Here the CDR3 reads CASSFIVSTEPMTQYF. In nucleotides, the CDR3 is TGTGCCAGCAGCTTCATTGTTTCGACGGAGCCCATGACCCAGTACTTC.